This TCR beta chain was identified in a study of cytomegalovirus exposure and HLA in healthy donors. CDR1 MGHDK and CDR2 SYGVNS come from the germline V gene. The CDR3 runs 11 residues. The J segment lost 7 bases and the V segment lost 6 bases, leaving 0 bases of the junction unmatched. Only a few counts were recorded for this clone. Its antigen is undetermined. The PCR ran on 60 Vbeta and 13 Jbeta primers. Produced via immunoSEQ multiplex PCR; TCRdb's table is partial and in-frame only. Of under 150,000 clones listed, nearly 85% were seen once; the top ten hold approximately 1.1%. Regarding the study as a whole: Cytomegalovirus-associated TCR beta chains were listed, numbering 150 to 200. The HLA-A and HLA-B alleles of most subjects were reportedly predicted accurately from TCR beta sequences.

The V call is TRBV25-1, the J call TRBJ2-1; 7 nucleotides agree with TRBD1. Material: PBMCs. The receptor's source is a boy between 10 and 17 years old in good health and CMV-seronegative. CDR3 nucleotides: TGTGCCAGCAGCAGGGGGAATGAGCAGTTCTTC. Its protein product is CASSRGNEQFF.